These 21 T cell receptor beta chains were all obtained from the same sample, sequenced in a study of T cell responses to AZD1222 COVID-19 vaccine. Profiling relied on immunoSEQ multiplex PCR, and the TCRdb table lists in-frame clones only, not all of them. Here the sample spans under 200,000 clones, around nine tenths being singletons. The sequencing here drew on peripheral blood, taken 28 days after the second dose of the MenACWY control vaccine. All receptors derive from an adult who received the MenACWY meningococcal vaccine as a control.

The rearrangement links TRBV6-5 to TRBJ2-1, with D possibly called TRBD1 or TRBD2 (6 bases each). The CDR3 contains 12 residues. Trimming removed 6 bases at V and 9 bases at J, with 12 bases between. The germline V gene encodes CDR1 MNHEY and CDR2 SVGAGI. The CDR3 region has the DNA TGTGCCAGCAGACTAGGAGGGGGTGAGCAGTTCTTC. It encodes CASRLGGGEQFF.

The chain recombines TRBV7-2 with TRBJ1-1; TRBD1 is a possible D gene (6 bases). Per germline, CDR1 SGHTA and CDR2 FQGNSA. CDR3 length: 14 residues. Trimming cost V 3 bases and J 1 base, with 9 bases left between them. The CDR3 loop reads CASSLGGRNTEAFF. As DNA, the CDR3 is TGTGCCAGCAGCTTGGGGGGCCGGAACACTGAAGCTTTCTTT.

The sample holds one count of this clone. J is TRBJ2-7 and V is TRBV11-3, with 8 bases fitting TRBD1. The germline CDR1 and CDR2 sequences are SGHNT and YENEEA. With V trimmed by 5 bases and J by 4 bases, 10 bases remained unmatched. The CDR3 extends over 15 amino acids. The DNA of the CDR3 is TGTGCCAGCAGCCCAAGGACAGGGTCCTCTTACGAGCAGTACTTC. Protein product: CASSPRTGSSYEQYF.

The chain combines TRBV28 with TRBJ2-7; the D gene is possibly TRBD2 (6 bases). Germline values: CDR1 MDHEN, CDR2 SYDVKM. Between the trimmed V and J ends, which lost 3 bases and 8 bases, there was a span of 11 bases. This CDR3 is built from 12 residues. This CDR3 is CASSLGLAKQYF. In DNA, the CDR3 is TGTGCCAGCAGTTTGGGGCTAGCGAAGCAGTACTTC.

This clone has only a few counts. The rearrangement joins TRBV5-1 to TRBJ2-2; 7 positions agree with TRBD1. The CDR3 extends over 16 amino acids. Germline assignment: CDR1 SGHRS and CDR2 YFSETQ. The ends lost 6 bases at V and 1 base at J; junction bases unmatched: 9. The DNA for the CDR3 is TGCGCCAGCATCCCTACCGGGACAGAGAACACCGGGGAGCTGTTTTTT. Its protein product is CASIPTGTENTGELFF. The variable domain in full, completed from reference TRBV5-1 and TRBJ2-2, reads KAGVTQTPRYLIKTRGQQVTLSCSPISGHRSVSWYQQTPGQGLQFLFEYFSETQRNKGNFPGRFSGRQFSNSRSEMNVSTLELGDSALYLCASIPTGTENTGELFFGEGSRLTVL.

The rearrangement links TRBV7-2 to TRBJ1-3, with D possibly being TRBD1 (5 bases). This CDR3 contains 17 residues. Trimming removed 1 base from V and 1 base from J, with 14 bases in between. Per the germline V gene, CDR1 is SGHTA and CDR2 is FQGNSA. The CDR3 sequence is CASSLGEGPGSGNTIYF. CDR3 nucleotides: TGTGCCAGCAGCTTAGGGGAGGGACCCGGTTCTGGAAACACCATATATTTT. The full variable domain, completed using reference TRBV7-2 and TRBJ1-3, is GAGVSQSPSNKVTEKGKDVELRCDPISGHTALYWYRQSLGQGLEFLIYFQGNSAPDKSGLPSDRFSAERTGGSVSTLTIQRTQQEDSAVYLCASSLGEGPGSGNTIYFGEGSWLTVV.

V is TRBV27 and J is TRBJ1-5; TRBD1 is a possible D gene (5 bases). The CDR3 spans 13 residues. Trimming left V 6 bases short and J 8 bases short, with 14 bases between. From germline, CDR1 is MNHEY and CDR2 SMNVEV (reference sequence). The DNA for the CDR3 is TGTGCCAGCAGCCGGGGCCCGGGAGAGCCCCAGCATTTT. This codes for CASSRGPGEPQHF.

DNA of the CDR3: TGTGCCAGCAGCCAAGAACAGGGTAATCCCGGGGAGCTGTTTTTT. Protein sequence: CASSQEQGNPGELFF. J is TRBJ2-2 and V is TRBV4-2, with D maybe TRBD1 (6 bases). Trimming shortened V by 0 bases and J by 6 bases, and 11 bases separated the two germline ends. The CDR3 runs to 15 residues. Looked up from germline, CDR1 is LGHNA and CDR2 is YNFKEQ.

The rearrangement uses TRBV27 and TRBJ2-2; 9 nucleotides agree with TRBD1. CDR3 length equals 17 residues. From germline, CDR1 is MNHEY and CDR2 SMNVEV (reference sequence). Trimming took 2 bases from V and 7 from J; bases not matched to a gene: 11. This CDR3 reads CASSLARTGTGIGELFF. The CDR3, as DNA: TGTGCCAGCAGTTTAGCCCGGACAGGGACAGGGATCGGGGAGCTGTTTTTT.

This clone was seen more than once but under ten times. The V gene is TRBV5-1, the J gene TRBJ2-2, with 9 positions matching TRBD1. CDR3 length: 17 residues. Trimming cost V 4 bases and J 2 bases; bases outside gene matches: 9. Germline V gives CDR1 SGHRS, CDR2 YFSETQ. The CDR3 here is CASSDHTGGTNTGELFF. In nucleotides, the CDR3 is TGCGCCAGCAGCGACCACACAGGGGGCACTAACACCGGGGAGCTGTTTTTT.

This sequence joins TRBV3-1 (or the pseudogene TRBV3-2) and TRBJ1-4; maybe TRBD1 (6 bases). Trimming stripped 4 bases from V and 7 bases from J, with 7 bases between. The CDR3 covers 12 residues. Germline CDR1 reads LGHDT; CDR2 reads YNNKEL (reference sequence). The CDR3 DNA reads as TGTGCCAGCAGCCGAGGGGGTGAAAAACTGTTTTTT. Encoded protein: CASSRGGEKLFF.

The chain joins TRBV19 to TRBJ1-5; D is uncertain. The CDR3 has 12 residues. Germline V gene lookup returns CDR1 LNHDA and CDR2 SQIVND (reference sequence). V lost 7 bases and J 5 bases, leaving 9 bases between the germline ends. CDR3 DNA: TGTGCCAGTAATATTTTGGATCAGCCCCAGCATTTT. This encodes CASNILDQPQHF. Full variable domain (rest looked up from reference TRBV19 and TRBJ1-5): DGGITQSPKYLFRKEGQNVTLSCEQNLNHDAMYWYRQDPGQGLRLIYYSQIVNDFQKGDIAEGYSVSREKKESFPLTVTSAQKNPTAFYLCASNILDQPQHFGDGTRLSIL.

The rearrangement joins TRBV24-1 to TRBJ2-5, with D uncertain. Germline V gene lookup returns CDR1 KGHDR and CDR2 SFDVKD. V lost 4 bases and J lost 6, with 14 bases in between. The CDR3 covers 14 residues. The DNA of the CDR3 is TGTGCCACCAGTGACGACCTGCCGGGTAAGACCCAGTACTTC. Protein product: CATSDDLPGKTQYF.

The chain's CDR3 is CASSVGTGEKPQHF. The DNA of the CDR3 is TGTGCCAGTAGTGTCGGGACAGGGGAAAAGCCCCAGCATTTT. The chain combines TRBV19 with TRBJ1-5, with TRBD1 identical over 10 bases. Germline assignment: CDR1 LNHDA and CDR2 SQIVND (reference sequence). The CDR3 covers 14 residues. With V trimmed by 5 bases and J by 8 bases, 6 bases remained unmatched.

In its sample, this clone was seen once. The chain couples TRBV11-3 to TRBJ1-2; D might be TRBD1 (5 bases). The CDR3 runs 12 residues. V was pared by 4 bases and J by 8 bases, with 11 bases between. CDR1 is SGHNT, CDR2 YENEEA, per germline. The CDR3 coding sequence is TGTGCCAGCAGCTCGGACATTTTGGGCTACACCTTC. It codes for CASSSDILGYTF.

This chain's CDR3 is CASSTTGIAYEQYF. The CDR3 nucleotides read TGTGCCAGCAGCACCACCGGGATTGCCTACGAGCAGTACTTC. The genes are TRBV7-8 and TRBJ2-7, with D maybe TRBD2 (5 bases). This CDR3 region has 14 residues. Trimming cost V 5 bases and J 2 bases, with 13 bases left between them. Germline V gene lookup returns CDR1 SGHVS and CDR2 FQNEAQ.

The chain uses TRBV7-2 and TRBJ1-5; D gene uncertain. Trimming shortened V by 6 bases and J by 2 bases, and 11 bases separated the two germline ends. This CDR3 spans 14 amino acids. Looked up from germline, CDR1 is SGHTA and CDR2 is FQGNSA. This chain's CDR3 is CASSGRDGNQPQHF. CDR3 DNA: TGTGCCAGCAGTGGCCGGGATGGCAATCAGCCCCAGCATTTT.

The V gene is TRBV15, the J gene TRBJ1-3; no clear D gene. V shed 3 bases and J shed 0 bases, with 18 bases lying between them. Germline V gives CDR1 LNHNV, CDR2 YYDKDF (reference sequence). The CDR3 runs 18 residues. CDR3 region: CATSSFPPGRSSGNTIYF. The CDR3 bases are TGTGCCACCAGCAGTTTCCCCCCTGGGAGAAGCTCTGGAAACACCATATATTTT. The complete variable domain, with remaining parts taken from reference TRBV15 and TRBJ1-3, reads DAMVIQNPRYQVTQFGKPVTLSCSQTLNHNVMYWYQQKSSQAPKLLFHYYDKDFNNEADTPDNFQSRRPNTSFCFLDIRSPGLGDTAMYLCATSSFPPGRSSGNTIYFGEGSWLTVV.

The sample holds a few counts of this clone. This chain connects TRBV7-9 to TRBJ2-1; D may be TRBD1 or TRBD2 (5 bases each). CDR1 and CDR2 from the germline V gene are SEHNR and FQNEAQ (reference sequence). The V end was cut by 2 bases, the J end by 8 bases, with 19 bases between. CDR3 length: 16 residues. The CDR3 DNA is TGTGCCAGCAGCTTAACGACCGGGACCAGACTCCATGAGCAGTTCTTC. This gives the protein CASSLTTGTRLHEQFF.

This chain joins TRBV3-1 (or the pseudogene TRBV3-2) and TRBJ1-1, with 9 bases matching TRBD1. This CDR3 comprises 15 residues. Per the germline V gene, CDR1 is LGHDT and CDR2 is YNNKEL (reference sequence). The junction had 9 bases not matched to a gene; V was cut back by 5 bases and J by 5 bases. The DNA for the CDR3 is TGTGCCAGCAGCATCCGGACAGGGGTGGGAACTGAAGCTTTCTTT. This sequence encodes CASSIRTGVGTEAFF.

This chain uses TRBV4-3 with TRBJ2-1, with 12 bases aligning to TRBD2. Germline loops: CDR1 LGHNA, CDR2 YSLEER. The V gene end was trimmed by 0 bases and the J gene end by 4 bases; junction bases not matched to a gene: 7. The CDR3 contains 18 residues. The DNA for the CDR3 is TGCGCCAGCAGCCAAGATACGCTAGCGGGAGGGATTTACAATGAGCAGTTCTTC. Amino acid sequence: CASSQDTLAGGIYNEQFF.